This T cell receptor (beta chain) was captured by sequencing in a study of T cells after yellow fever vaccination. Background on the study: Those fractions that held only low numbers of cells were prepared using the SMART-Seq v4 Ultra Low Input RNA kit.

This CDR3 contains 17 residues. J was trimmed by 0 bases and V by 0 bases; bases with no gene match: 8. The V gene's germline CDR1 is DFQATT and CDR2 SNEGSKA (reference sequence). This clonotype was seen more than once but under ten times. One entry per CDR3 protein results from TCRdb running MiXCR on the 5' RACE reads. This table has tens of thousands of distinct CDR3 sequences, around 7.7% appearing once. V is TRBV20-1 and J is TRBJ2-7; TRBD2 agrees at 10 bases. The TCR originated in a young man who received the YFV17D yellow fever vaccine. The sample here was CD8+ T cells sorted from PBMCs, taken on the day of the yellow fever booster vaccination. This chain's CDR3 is CSAREGASGSLSYEQYF. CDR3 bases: TGCAGTGCTAGAGAAGGGGCTAGCGGGAGCCTCTCCTACGAGCAGTACTTC.